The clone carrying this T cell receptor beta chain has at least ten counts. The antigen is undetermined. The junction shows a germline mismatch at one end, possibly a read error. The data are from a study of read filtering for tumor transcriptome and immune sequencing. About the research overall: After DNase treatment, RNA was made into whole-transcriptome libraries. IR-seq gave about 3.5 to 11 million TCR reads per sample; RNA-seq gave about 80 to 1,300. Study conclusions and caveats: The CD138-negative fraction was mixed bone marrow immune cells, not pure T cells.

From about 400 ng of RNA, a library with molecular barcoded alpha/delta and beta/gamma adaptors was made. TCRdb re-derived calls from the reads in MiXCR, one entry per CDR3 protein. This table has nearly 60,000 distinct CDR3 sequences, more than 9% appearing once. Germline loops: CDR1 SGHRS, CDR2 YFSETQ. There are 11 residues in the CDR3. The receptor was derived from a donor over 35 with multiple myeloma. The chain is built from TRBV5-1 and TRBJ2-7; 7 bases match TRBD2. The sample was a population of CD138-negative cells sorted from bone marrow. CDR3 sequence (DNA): TGTGCCAGCAGCTTAGCGGGTGAGCAGTACTTC. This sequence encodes CASSLAGEQYF.